Below are 22 T cell receptor beta chains sequenced from a single sample in a study of shared clonotypes between healthy human individuals. The protocol was immunoSEQ multiplex PCR, while the TCRdb copy is restricted to in-frame clones and leaves out a portion. The sample contains 950,000 to 1,200,000 clones, approximately 80% of which appear only once. What was sequenced was memory CD4+ T cells from PBMCs. Subset: CD45RA-negative fraction. The origin of the receptors is a man between 18 and 29 years old in good health. Some clones in this sample may be carry-over from other donors' samples.

V and J are TRBV19 and TRBJ2-1; no clear D. CDR3 length: 12 amino acids. In germline, CDR1 is LNHDA, CDR2 SQIVND (reference sequence). With 5 bases removed from V and 0 bases from J, the gap between germline ends came to 2 bases. CDR3 loop: CASSRSYNEQFF. In DNA, the CDR3 is TGTGCCAGTAGTCGCTCCTACAATGAGCAGTTCTTC.

On this clone itself: The junction differs from germline at one of its ends, possibly a read error. The rearrangement uses TRBV7-9 and TRBJ2-1, with 7 bases identical to TRBD1. The CDR3 length is 16 residues. Germline CDR1 is SEHNR and CDR2 is FQNEAQ (reference sequence). The CDR3 DNA sequence: TGTGCCAGCAGCTCTCCGGACAGGTCCCCCTACAGTGAGCAGTTCTTC. Amino acids: CASSSPDRSPYSEQFF.

The chain couples TRBV2 to TRBJ2-3; 7 bases fit TRBD1. V trimming: 6 bases; J trimming: 5 bases; junction bases outside the gene matches: 11. The CDR3 is 15 residues long. CDR1 and CDR2 from the germline V gene are SNHLY and FYNNEI. CDR3 bases: TGTGCCAGCAGGCACGGGACAGCGTTTGGAGATACGCAGTATTTT. This encodes CASRHGTAFGDTQYF.

The V and J genes are TRBV29-1 and TRBJ1-2, with 7 nucleotides matching TRBD1. Trimming removed 4 bases from V and 2 bases from J; junction bases left unmatched: 7. The germline CDR1 and CDR2 sequences are SQVTM and ANQGSEA. The CDR3 extends over 14 amino acids. For the CDR3, the DNA is TGCAGCGTTGCGAGGGACAGTAACAACTATGGCTACACCTTC. This codes for CSVARDSNNYGYTF.

This chain connects TRBV30 to TRBJ2-4; 8 nucleotides match TRBD2. Per germline, CDR1 GTSNPN and CDR2 SVGIG (reference sequence). This CDR3 comprises 21 residues. Trimming removed 4 bases from V and 0 bases from J; junction bases left unmatched: 23. The CDR3 protein is CAWTLGGTGTSSSSAKNIQYF. In DNA form, the CDR3 reads TGTGCCTGGACCCTGGGGGGAACCGGGACTAGTAGTTCGTCAGCCAAAAACATTCAGTACTTC. Looking up the rest from reference TRBV30 and TRBJ2-4 gives the full variable domain: SQTIHQWPATLVQPVGSPLSLECTVEGTSNPNLYWYRQAAGRGLQLLFYSVGIGQISSEVPQNLSASRPQDRQFILSSKKLLLSDSGFYLCAWTLGGTGTSSSSAKNIQYFGAGTRLSVL.

The chain combines TRBV27 with TRBJ2-5; the match to TRBD2 covers 13 bases. The germline V gene encodes CDR1 MNHEY and CDR2 SMNVEV (reference sequence). This CDR3 has 18 residues. The V gene end was trimmed by 3 bases and the J gene end by 5 bases; junction bases not matched to a gene: 12. The CDR3 sequence: CASSLGPPGLAGVETQYF. The CDR3, as DNA: TGTGCCAGCAGTTTGGGACCACCCGGACTAGCGGGAGTGGAGACCCAGTACTTC.

The sample holds a few counts of this clone. CDR3 DNA sequence: TGCGCCAGCAATGGACAGAGAACGGAGACCCAGTACTTC. This sequence encodes CASNGQRTETQYF. The chain employs TRBV5-1 and TRBJ2-5, with a tentative D call TRBD1 (6 bases). The germline V and J ends were trimmed by 6 bases and 5 bases, with 14 bases remaining between them. There are 13 residues in the CDR3. CDR1 is SGHRS, CDR2 YFSETQ, per germline.

The rearrangement links TRBV4-1 to TRBJ1-2, with no clear D. CDR1 MGHRA and CDR2 YSYEKL come from the germline V gene. This CDR3 is built from 15 residues. With 3 bases removed from V and 4 bases from J, the gap between germline ends came to 15 bases. CDR3 sequence: CASSHLGRDGYGYTF. CDR3 nucleotides: TGCGCCAGCAGCCATTTGGGGAGGGATGGCTATGGCTACACCTTC.

Points on this clone: One base separates it from a far larger clone, so it is likely a read error. The chain links TRBV2 to TRBJ2-3; 8 bases match TRBD1. CDR1 is SNHLY, CDR2 FYNNEI, per germline. The CDR3 has 14 residues. With V trimmed by 3 bases and J by 2 bases, 1 base remained unmatched. CDR3 nucleotide sequence: TGTGCCAGCAGTGACAGGGGGCCCACAGATACGCAGTATTTT. Protein sequence: CASSDRGPTDTQYF.

This chain links TRBV9 with TRBJ2-1; TRBD2 might be the D (5 bases). With 0 bases removed from V and 5 bases from J, the gap between germline ends came to 12 bases. The CDR3 totals 15 residues. From germline, CDR1 is SGDLS and CDR2 YYNGEE. The CDR3 DNA is TGTGCCAGCAGCGTAGATCCTAGCAGCAACAATGAGCAGTTCTTC. Translation gives CASSVDPSSNNEQFF.

Concerning this clone itself: The identical CDR3 is also encoded by other nucleotide sequences in the sample. V is TRBV19 and J is TRBJ2-2; 9 bases are shared with TRBD1. The CDR3 runs 15 residues. CDR1 and CDR2 (germline): LNHDA, SQIVND (reference sequence). With V trimmed by 6 bases and J by 0 bases, 2 bases remained unmatched. In DNA form, the CDR3 reads TGTGCCAGTAGGGGGGACAGGGCGAACACCGGGGAGCTGTTTTTT. Residues: CASRGDRANTGELFF. Using reference TRBV19 and TRBJ2-2 for the parts outside the CDR3, the full variable domain is DGGITQSPKYLFRKEGQNVTLSCEQNLNHDAMYWYRQDPGQGLRLIYYSQIVNDFQKGDIAEGYSVSREKKESFPLTVTSAQKNPTAFYLCASRGDRANTGELFFGEGSRLTVL.

The rearrangement links TRBV28 to TRBJ2-3; 9 nucleotides line up with TRBD1. Germline lookup yields CDR1 MDHEN and CDR2 SYDVKM. J lost 4 bases, V lost 7 bases, and 9 bases had no gene match. There are 15 residues in the CDR3. The CDR3 region is CASNSPGQGADTQYF. DNA of the CDR3: TGTGCCAGCAATTCTCCGGGACAGGGCGCAGATACGCAGTATTTT.

V and J are TRBV18 and TRBJ2-1; weak D call: TRBD1 (5 bases). CDR1 and CDR2 from the germline V gene are KGHSH and LQKENI. The CDR3 runs to 16 residues. Trimming pared 2 bases from V and 0 bases from J, leaving 11 bases between. CDR3 amino acids: CASSPNPQGSYNEQFF. The CDR3 nucleotides read TGTGCCAGCTCACCAAACCCCCAGGGCTCCTACAATGAGCAGTTCTTC.

About this clone: Other DNA sequences in the sample encode the same CDR3. The chain couples TRBV18 to TRBJ2-7; TRBD1 might be the D (5 bases). The germline V gene has CDR1 KGHSH and CDR2 LQKENI. V was clipped by 6 bases and J by 2 bases, with 11 bases between them. CDR3 length: 13 amino acids. This chain's CDR3 is CASSQTETYEQYF. Written as DNA, the CDR3 is TGTGCCAGCTCCCAGACAGAAACCTACGAGCAGTACTTC. The full variable domain, its missing parts supplied by reference TRBV18 and TRBJ2-7, is NAGVMQNPRHLVRRRGQEARLRCSPMKGHSHVYWYRQLPEEGLKFMVYLQKENIIDESGMPKERFSAEFPKEGPSILRIQQVVRGDSAAYFCASSQTETYEQYFGPGTRLTVT.

V usage is TRBV29-1 and J usage is TRBJ2-5; TRBD1 matches 9 bases. V gave up 6 bases and J gave up 1 base; unmatched junction bases: 6. CDR1 SQVTM and CDR2 ANQGSEA come from the germline V gene. The CDR3 length is 14 residues. This CDR3 reads CSVKTGGGQETQYF. In DNA form, the CDR3 reads TGCAGCGTAAAAACAGGGGGCGGCCAAGAGACCCAGTACTTC.

This chain uses TRBV5-1 with TRBJ2-7, with D maybe TRBD2 (5 bases). Germline CDR1 is SGHRS and CDR2 is YFSETQ. The CDR3 is 13 residues long. V lost 4 bases and J 7 bases, leaving 15 bases between the germline ends. The CDR3 DNA follows: TGCGCCAGCAGCCTTAAGTCGACGGGAGAGCAGTACTTC. This encodes CASSLKSTGEQYF.

This clone was picked up one time. This rearrangement joins TRBV28 to TRBJ1-2; D is unresolved. CDR3 size: 14 residues. CDR1 is MDHEN, CDR2 SYDVKM, per germline. V was pared by 5 bases and J by 8 bases, with 18 bases between. The CDR3 DNA reads TGTGCCAGCAGTCCTCTCTTAAAGGGTGTCGGCTACACCTTC. As protein: CASSPLLKGVGYTF.

The genes are TRBV4-1 and TRBJ1-2; the D is unclear. This CDR3 spans 14 amino acids. CDR1 and CDR2 (germline): MGHRA, YSYEKL. V shed 2 bases and J shed 0 bases, with 7 bases lying between them. The CDR3 here is CASSQPRTNYGYTF. The CDR3 region has the DNA TGCGCCAGCAGCCAACCCCGGACTAACTATGGCTACACCTTC.

CDR3: CASSYIAAGGPQDTQYF. CDR3 DNA: TGTGCCAGCAGCTACATTGCGGCGGGAGGGCCCCAAGATACGCAGTATTTT. The chain uses TRBV11-2 and TRBJ2-3; 9 nucleotides match TRBD2. This CDR3 comprises 17 residues. V lost 4 bases and J lost 5; bases outside the gene matches: 13. Germline V gene sequence: CDR1 SGHAT, CDR2 FQNNGV.

The chain recombines TRBV5-1 with TRBJ2-7, with D perhaps TRBD2 (7 bases). The CDR3 has 14 amino acids. Germline V gene sequence: CDR1 SGHRS, CDR2 YFSETQ. Trimming removed 4 bases from V and 5 bases from J, with 16 bases in between. The CDR3 region has the DNA TGCGCCAGCAGCCCCCTAGGAGGGGGGGACGAGCAGTACTTC. Its translation: CASSPLGGGDEQYF.

This clone was picked up a small number of times. The chain uses TRBV10-3 and TRBJ1-5, with 7 bases fitting TRBD1. Looked up from germline, CDR1 is ENHRY and CDR2 is SYGVKD. There are 16 residues in the CDR3. The J segment lost 7 bases and the V segment lost 8 bases, leaving 17 bases of the junction unmatched. The CDR3 region is CAIGQEGGSWAQPQHF. The CDR3 DNA sequence: TGTGCCATCGGACAGGAGGGAGGCAGTTGGGCGCAGCCCCAGCATTTT.

The chain carries TRBV15 and TRBJ2-7, with 10 positions matching TRBD1. Germline V gene lookup returns CDR1 LNHNV and CDR2 YYDKDF (reference sequence). The CDR3 has 15 residues. After removal of 6 bases from V and 2 bases from J, the junction contained 7 bases not matched to a gene. CDR3 sequence: CATRLGQGGTYEQYF. CDR3 nucleotides: TGTGCCACCAGACTAGGACAGGGGGGGACCTACGAGCAGTACTTC.